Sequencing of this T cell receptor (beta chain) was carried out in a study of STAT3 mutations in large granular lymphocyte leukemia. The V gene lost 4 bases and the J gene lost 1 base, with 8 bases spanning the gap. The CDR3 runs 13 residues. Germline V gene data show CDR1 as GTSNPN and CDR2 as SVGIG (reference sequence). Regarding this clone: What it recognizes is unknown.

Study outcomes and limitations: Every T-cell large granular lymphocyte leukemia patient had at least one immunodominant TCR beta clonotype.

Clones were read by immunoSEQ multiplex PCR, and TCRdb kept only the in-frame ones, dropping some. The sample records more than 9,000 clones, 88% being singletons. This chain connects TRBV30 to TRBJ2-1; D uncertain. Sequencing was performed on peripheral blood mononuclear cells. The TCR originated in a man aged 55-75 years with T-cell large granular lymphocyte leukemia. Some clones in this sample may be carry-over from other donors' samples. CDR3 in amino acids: CAWTSTSYNEQFF. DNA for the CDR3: TGTGCCTGGACCAGCACATCCTACAATGAGCAGTTCTTC.